The rows below give T cell receptor beta chains drawn from one sample of a study of blood T cell repertoires in COVID-19. Some clones are missing from TCRdb's copy, which holds only in-frame ones; the method was immunoSEQ multiplex PCR. The repertoire holds around 140,000 clones, with over 60% as singletons. The sample taken for sequencing was PBMCs or T cells enriched from blood (not recorded which). Receptor source: a woman aged 45-65 years who had recovered from COVID-19. The CDR3 runs from the conserved cysteine through the conserved F or W. The D gene is left open where the match is weak. Clone size is given for some rows only: seen once, a few or many times, or a class if the clone is expanded.

v_gene	j_gene	d_gene	abundance	CDR3aa	CDR3nt
TRBV29-1	TRBJ2-7	-	-	CSVGNRVEQYF	TGCAGCGTTGGTAACAGGGTTGAGCAGTACTTC
TRBV10-3	TRBJ2-1	-	-	CAISDAASFNGEQFF	TGTGCCATCAGTGACGCGGCTAGCTTTAACGGGGAGCAGTTCTTC
TRBV2	TRBJ1-3	-	-	CASKGGVAGNTIYF	TGTGCCAGCAAAGGAGGGGTGGCTGGAAACACCATATATTTT
TRBV7-9	TRBJ1-1	TRBD1	-	CASSISGTGDGAFF	TGTGCCAGCAGCATCTCGGGGACAGGGGATGGAGCTTTCTTT
TRBV9	TRBJ2-1	-	-	CASSVRPDLEGEQFF	TGTGCCAGCAGCGTCCGACCAGACCTGGAGGGTGAGCAGTTCTTC
TRBV27	TRBJ1-4	-	many	CASSLSPGRATNEKLFF	TGTGCCAGCAGTTTATCCCCAGGCAGGGCAACTAATGAAAAACTGTTTTTT
TRBV6-5	TRBJ2-3	TRBD1	-	CASGQGAEDTQYF	TGTGCCAGCGGACAGGGGGCTGAAGATACGCAGTATTTT
TRBV28	TRBJ1-1	TRBD1	few	CASSSTGNLFTEAFF	TGTGCCAGCAGTTCGACAGGGAATCTTTTCACTGAAGCTTTCTTT
TRBV28	TRBJ1-5	-	-	CASSRDNNQPQHF	TGTGCCAGCAGTAGGGACAACAATCAGCCCCAGCATTTT
TRBV28	TRBJ1-3	TRBD1	-	CASSPDRGRTQLRFSGNTIYF	TGTGCCAGCAGTCCGGACAGGGGGCGCACCCAATTACGTTTCTCTGGAAACACCATATATTTT
TRBV2	TRBJ1-1	-	few	CASKGDDANTEAFF	TGTGCCAGCAAGGGGGATGATGCGAACACTGAAGCTTTCTTT
TRBV2	TRBJ1-1	TRBD1	few	CASSPGTANTEAFF	TGTGCCAGCAGTCCCGGGACAGCGAACACTGAAGCTTTCTTT
TRBV28	TRBJ2-7	-	-	CASRLRPGYEQYF	TGTGCCAGCCGATTACGGCCAGGCTACGAGCAGTACTTC
TRBV5-6	TRBJ1-4	-	-	CASSPVQGYNEKLFF	TGTGCCAGCAGCCCAGTCCAGGGATATAATGAAAAACTGTTTTTT
TRBV18	TRBJ1-4	-	-	CASSPPGRGQEKLFF	TGTGCCAGCTCACCACCTGGCAGGGGTCAGGAAAAACTGTTTTTT
TRBV5-1	TRBJ2-2	-	many	CASSLAAGITGELFF	TGCGCCAGCAGCTTGGCGGCAGGGATAACCGGGGAGCTGTTTTTT
TRBV14	TRBJ2-2	TRBD1	-	CASSQDIGGADGELFF	TGTGCCAGCAGCCAAGATATAGGGGGCGCCGACGGGGAGCTGTTTTTT
TRBV7-6	TRBJ2-1	TRBD2	once	CASSQLAAGHPNEQFF	TGTGCCAGCAGCCAACTAGCGGCTGGGCATCCCAATGAGCAGTTCTTC
TRBV28	TRBJ1-5	TRBD1	-	CASSSGQGINQPQHF	TGTGCCAGCAGCTCAGGACAGGGGATCAATCAGCCCCAGCATTTT
TRBV9	TRBJ1-2	-	-	CASSSGRGTGRGYTF	TGTGCCAGCAGCTCGGGCCGGGGCACAGGGAGAGGCTACACCTTC
TRBV11-2	TRBJ1-1	-	-	CASSLEGGTEAFF	TGTGCCAGCAGCTTAGAAGGGGGCACTGAAGCTTTCTTT
TRBV11-3	TRBJ1-5	-	once	CASSLGGGNQPQHF	TGTGCCAGCAGCTTAGGGGGGGGCAATCAGCCCCAGCATTTT
TRBV5-1	TRBJ1-2	-	few	CASSAFDIDNYGYTF	TGCGCCAGCAGCGCCTTCGACATAGATAACTATGGCTACACCTTC
TRBV20-1	TRBJ2-7	TRBD2	-	CSASGRMIAGVHEQYF	TGCAGTGCTAGTGGGCGGATGATAGCGGGAGTTCACGAGCAGTACTTC
TRBV7-9	TRBJ1-5	TRBD1	once	CASSSQGAKQPQHF	TGTGCCAGCAGCTCACAGGGGGCTAAACAGCCCCAGCATTTT
TRBV14	TRBJ1-6	-	-	CASSPGLGGTSPLHF	TGTGCCAGCAGCCCCGGTTTGGGGGGTACTTCACCCCTCCACTTT
TRBV29-1	TRBJ1-1	TRBD1	few	CSALTGGTTEAFF	TGCAGCGCTCTGACAGGGGGGACAACTGAAGCTTTCTTT
TRBV27	TRBJ2-7	-	medium-sized	CASSLGWQSYEQYF	TGTGCCAGCAGTTTGGGCTGGCAATCCTACGAGCAGTACTTC
TRBV30	TRBJ1-5	-	-	CAWRVGGGNQPQHF	TGTGCCTGGAGGGTCGGGGGTGGCAATCAGCCCCAGCATTTT
TRBV16	TRBJ1-5	TRBD1	-	CASSQDRAGDQPQHF	TGTGCCAGCAGCCAAGACAGGGCTGGAGATCAGCCCCAGCATTTT